These T cell receptor beta chains were read from a single sample in a study of blood T cells in healthy people across ages. TCRdb redid the calling of the 5' RACE reads with MiXCR, one entry per CDR3 protein. The table has some 1.6 million distinct CDR3 sequences, about 32% seen once. What was sequenced was blood. These receptor sequences come from a woman in her thirties in good health. Each CDR3 is given with its conserved first and last residue.

V gene	J gene	CDR3 protein
TRBV5-1	TRBJ1-5	CASSFDPDRNNQPQHF
TRBV18	TRBJ2-2	CASSLQGAKNTGELFF
TRBV2	TRBJ2-5	CASSEGGLASQETQYF
TRBV7-2	TRBJ2-7	CASSPNSGSSLEQYF
TRBV18	TRBJ2-1	CASSPAQGWYNEQFF
TRBV5-1	TRBJ2-7	CASRLDRGNAEQYF
TRBV7-2	TRBJ1-2	CASSLFGGWGYTF
TRBV20-1	TRBJ2-4	CSARDFNIGKNIQYF
TRBV7-2	TRBJ1-2	CASSLTRELGYTF
TRBV28	TRBJ2-5	CASSTQTGGGTQYF
TRBV20-1	TRBJ1-5	CSAFRDRGSNQPQHF
TRBV4-1	TRBJ2-3	CASGLGQGRTDTQYF
TRBV27	TRBJ1-6	CASSPRKTGTGRLSLHF
TRBV15	TRBJ2-3	CATSESRGAPTDTQYF
TRBV20-1	TRBJ2-7	CSATETSGAYEQYF
TRBV27	-	CTSRNRGRAMETQYF
TRBV20-1	TRBJ2-1	CSASGTGCGEQFF
TRBV5-1	TRBJ1-6	CASSSRGRGSYNSPLHF
TRBV7-9	TRBJ2-1	CASSLVDGDEQFF
TRBV7-3	TRBJ1-1	CASSSSGQGSSEAFF
TRBV5-4	TRBJ2-1	CASRDRRDRGGNEQFF
TRBV10-3	TRBJ2-2	CAIRVGGYANTGELFF
TRBV20-1	TRBJ2-5	CSAPGLRGQETQYF
TRBV5-1	TRBJ1-1	CASSSPRGDTEAFF
TRBV10-3	TRBJ1-2	CASVGAGEDGYGYTF
TRBV20-1	TRBJ1-1	CSAEDIGGLAEAFF
TRBV3-1	TRBJ2-3	CASSSGGGNTDTQYF
TRBV10-3	TRBJ2-7	CAIRDSTYEQYF
TRBV6-2/TRBV6-3	TRBJ1-6	CASSYYPGGSNSPLHF
TRBV30	TRBJ1-2	CAWSVTGLLYGYTF
TRBV7-9	TRBJ2-7	CASSPTGLAGGPIPFEQYF
TRBV4-1	TRBJ2-7	CASSQAPGYHYEQYF
TRBV4-1	TRBJ1-2	CASSQDAWAGYTF
TRBV27	TRBJ1-6	CASSFRGIGDNSPLHF
TRBV7-3	TRBJ2-2	CASSFSGTKTGELFF
TRBV7-9	TRBJ1-4	CASSLALRDRVREKLFF
TRBV27	TRBJ2-1	CASSIGTSGKGEQFF
TRBV21-1	-	CASRRRVPAGYYEQYF
TRBV7-9	TRBJ1-6	CASSLRGGAPLHF
TRBV9	TRBJ2-7	CASSETPQDEQYF
TRBV20-1	TRBJ2-3	CSARDWGQVRRGDTQYF
TRBV29-1	TRBJ2-3	CSVVGGATDTQYF
TRBV5-6	TRBJ2-3	CASSPLLGSRTDTQYF
TRBV28	TRBJ2-1	CASSLWYNEQFF
TRBV12-3/TRBV12-4	TRBJ1-5	CASSLSGGHSNQPQHF
TRBV7-2	TRBJ2-5	CASSTVPGFQETQYF
TRBV10-3	TRBJ2-1	CAISPGLAGGDEQFF
TRBV6-1	TRBJ1-1	CASSEPGQGQLWAFF